This T cell receptor beta chain was identified during a study of shared clonotypes between healthy human individuals. This CDR3 has 15 amino acids. V was trimmed by 2 bases and J by 0 bases, leaving 11 bases between them. In germline, CDR1 is MNHEY, CDR2 SVGAGI. General study points: Larger estimated richness was generally recorded for naive subsets relative to memory subsets.

A note on this clone: Antigen unknown.

The test was conducted at deep level. For sorted subsets, approximately 0.2 ug DNA per replicate equaled some 27,000 T cell genomes. The protocol was immunoSEQ multiplex PCR, while the TCRdb copy is restricted to in-frame clones and leaves out a portion. This sample has 2.3 million or so clones, with approximately 93% found just once. The sequence was obtained from a young man in good health. Some clones in this sample may be carry-over from other donors' samples. The genes are TRBV6-5 and TRBJ2-7; D might be TRBD1 or TRBD2, each matching 5 bases. The specimen was naive CD4+ T cells from PBMCs. Subset of the sample: CD45RA+ positively selected. The CDR3 region is CASSYGGSTSYEQYF. CDR3 coding DNA: TGTGCCAGCAGTTACGGGGGTTCTACCTCCTACGAGCAGTACTTC.